This entry describes one T cell receptor (beta chain). These data are taken from a study of blood T cell repertoires in COVID-19. The CDR3 is made up of 13 amino acids. The ends were cut back, 1 base at V and 5 bases at J, with 8 bases in the middle. Looked up from germline, CDR1 is GTSNPN and CDR2 is SVGIG (reference sequence). The table came from immunoSEQ multiplex PCR; TCRdb's copy has only in-frame clones and leaves some out. This table has approximately 210,000 clones, around 78% appearing once. The sample taken for sequencing was peripheral blood. The sequence came from a woman between 65 and 79 years old with active or convalescent COVID-19. V is TRBV30 and J is TRBJ1-4; the D gene is possibly TRBD1 (5 bases). The CDR3 sequence is CAWSAAGNEKLFF. DNA of the CDR3: TGTGCCTGGAGTGCTGCAGGGAATGAAAAACTGTTTTTT.